The 23 T cell receptor beta chains given below trace back to one sample, sequenced in a study of shared clonotypes between healthy human individuals. Clones were sequenced by immunoSEQ multiplex PCR, and TCRdb holds only the in-frame ones, with some missing. The sample carries approximately 1,500,000 clones, roughly 98% recorded once. Input material: naive CD4+ T cells sorted from blood. Subset noted: CD45RA+ positively selected. These receptor sequences come from a man aged 25 to 40 in good health.

As concerns this clone: In the same sample, other DNA sequences code for this CDR3. This chain joins TRBV18 and TRBJ1-2, with D maybe TRBD1 (5 bases). Germline V lookup: CDR1 KGHSH, CDR2 LQKENI. The CDR3 covers 13 residues. The V gene lost 2 bases and the J gene lost 2 bases, with 6 bases spanning the gap. The CDR3 is CASSPTGNYGYTF. In DNA, the CDR3 is TGTGCCAGCTCACCAACAGGAAACTATGGCTACACCTTC.

This chain uses TRBV30 with TRBJ2-1, with 8 bases fitting TRBD2. The trim removed 4 bases at V and 9 bases at J, leaving 5 bases unmatched. The CDR3 consists of 12 residues. CDR1 is GTSNPN and CDR2 is SVGIG in the germline V gene (reference sequence). The CDR3, as DNA: TGTGCCTGGAATAGCGGGACCCTTGAGCAGTTCTTC. Protein: CAWNSGTLEQFF.

About this clone itself: Within the sample, other DNA sequences also encode this same CDR3. The chain is built from TRBV18 and TRBJ2-3; D unresolved. Trimming took 5 bases from V and 0 from J, leaving 3 bases between them. CDR1 KGHSH and CDR2 LQKENI come from the germline V gene. This CDR3 contains 12 residues. DNA for the CDR3: TGTGCCAGCTCATCCAGCACAGATACGCAGTATTTT. It codes for CASSSSTDTQYF.

Remarks on this clone: Distinct nucleotide sequences in the sample also encode this CDR3. The chain carries TRBV18 and TRBJ2-1; tentative D call: TRBD2 (6 bases). The germline V gene encodes CDR1 KGHSH and CDR2 LQKENI. V lost 4 bases and J 8 bases, leaving 6 bases between the germline ends. This CDR3 region has 11 residues. In nucleotides, the CDR3 is TGTGCCAGCTCACGGAGGGATGAGCAGTTCTTC. Residues: CASSRRDEQFF. The full variable domain, in which reference TRBV18 and TRBJ2-1 provide the parts outside the CDR3, is NAGVMQNPRHLVRRRGQEARLRCSPMKGHSHVYWYRQLPEEGLKFMVYLQKENIIDESGMPKERFSAEFPKEGPSILRIQQVVRGDSAAYFCASSRRDEQFFGPGTRLTVL.

The V call is TRBV5-1, the J call TRBJ2-3, with 10 nucleotides matching TRBD2. From germline, CDR1 is SGHRS and CDR2 YFSETQ. After removal of 0 bases from V and 6 bases from J, the junction contained 10 bases not matched to a gene. The CDR3 sequence is 17 residues long. CDR3 nucleotides: TGCGCCAGCAGCTTGGGAGCGGGAGGGCCCCTGGCGGATACGCAGTATTTT. Its protein is CASSLGAGGPLADTQYF.

V usage is TRBV11-2 and J usage is TRBJ2-5, with D tentatively TRBD1 (5 bases). Germline V gene sequence: CDR1 SGHAT, CDR2 FQNNGV. V lost 3 bases to trimming and J lost 2 bases, with 13 bases between them. This CDR3 has 15 amino acids. This CDR3 is CASSFTTGSQETQYF. For the CDR3, the DNA is TGTGCCAGCAGCTTCACAACAGGTTCTCAAGAGACCCAGTACTTC.

J is TRBJ2-1 and V is TRBV7-2, with D unresolved. Between the trimmed V and J ends, which lost 5 bases and 10 bases, there was a span of 15 bases. This CDR3 region has 13 residues. Germline V gene lookup returns CDR1 SGHTA and CDR2 FQGNSA. The chain's CDR3 is CASSKDGFGEQFF. CDR3 coding DNA: TGTGCCAGCAGCAAGGACGGTTTTGGGGAGCAGTTCTTC.

The chain carries TRBV2 and TRBJ1-4; TRBD1 matches at 8 bases. The length of the CDR3 is 17 residues. Germline-derived CDR1 and CDR2 are SNHLY and FYNNEI. V shed 1 base and J 7 bases; nucleotides not matched to a gene: 11. The CDR3: CASSEGRGRVFGEKLFF. The DNA for the CDR3 is TGTGCCAGCAGTGAAGGCAGGGGGCGCGTCTTTGGTGAAAAACTGTTTTTT.

The chain combines TRBV4-2 with TRBJ2-1; TRBD2 agrees at 8 bases. Trimming at V came to 0 bases and at J to 5 bases, leaving 9 bases not matched to a gene. The CDR3 contains 17 residues. Germline lookup yields CDR1 LGHNA and CDR2 YNFKEQ. Here the CDR3 DNA reads TGTGCCAGCAGCCAAGAAATTCGTAGCGGGACAAACAATGAGCAGTTCTTC. Translating it yields CASSQEIRSGTNNEQFF.

The chain employs TRBV19 and TRBJ2-3, with D possibly matching TRBD2 (5 bases). The CDR3 spans 16 residues. Trimming cost V 5 bases and J 2 bases, with 17 bases left between them. Germline V lookup: CDR1 LNHDA, CDR2 SQIVND (reference sequence). CDR3: CASSPIGRAFTDTQYF. The CDR3 nucleotides read TGTGCCAGTAGTCCGATCGGGCGGGCCTTCACAGATACGCAGTATTTT.

This clone came up once. This chain uses TRBV10-3 with TRBJ2-3; TRBD1 might be the D (5 bases). This CDR3 has 14 amino acids. The V and J ends lost 4 bases and 5 bases respectively, with 13 bases between them. From germline, CDR1 is ENHRY and CDR2 SYGVKD. The chain's CDR3 is CAISARAPQDTQYF. CDR3 bases: TGTGCCATCAGTGCCAGGGCCCCACAAGATACGCAGTATTTT.

This sequence joins TRBV18 and TRBJ1-2; no definite D call. Trimming cost V 1 base and J 6 bases, with 6 bases left between them. Germline V lookup: CDR1 KGHSH, CDR2 LQKENI. The CDR3 runs to 12 residues. CDR3 in DNA: TGTGCCAGCTCACCACTCAGCGATGGCTACACCTTC. It is translated as CASSPLSDGYTF.

This clone was seen a single time. The chain carries TRBV5-1 and TRBJ2-7, with 8 bases matching TRBD1. Trimming cost V 3 bases and J 6 bases; bases outside gene matches: 11. This CDR3 contains 15 residues. Germline V gives CDR1 SGHRS, CDR2 YFSETQ. The CDR3 nucleotides read TGCGCCAGCAGCTCAGACAGGGGATCCCTGGGCGAGCAGTACTTC. Its protein product is CASSSDRGSLGEQYF.

Concerning this clone: Other DNA sequences of this sample code for an identical CDR3. The chain combines TRBV19 with TRBJ2-1, with a possible D match to TRBD1 (6 bases). The germline V gene encodes CDR1 LNHDA and CDR2 SQIVND (reference sequence). The CDR3 has 13 residues. With 6 bases removed from V and 2 bases from J, the gap between germline ends came to 8 bases. CDR3 sequence reads: CASRTGPYNEQFF. The CDR3 region has the DNA TGTGCCAGTAGGACAGGTCCCTACAATGAGCAGTTCTTC.

This chain uses TRBV19 with TRBJ2-2, with TRBD1 matching over 8 bases. CDR3 length: 15 amino acids. The V gene's germline CDR1 is LNHDA and CDR2 SQIVND (reference sequence). V trimming: 7 bases; J trimming: 3 bases; junction bases outside the gene matches: 7. The CDR3 spells CASTLNRGYTGELFF. The CDR3 DNA reads TGTGCCAGTACCCTTAACAGGGGGTACACCGGGGAGCTGTTTTTT.

CDR3 nucleotides: TGTGCCAGCAGTTCTGGGTCTGCTCTAGCGGGGGCCACCGGGGAGCTGTTTTTT. This encodes CASSSGSALAGATGELFF. This chain joins TRBV7-2 and TRBJ2-2; 10 nucleotides align to TRBD2. V was clipped by 6 bases and J by 4 bases; unmatched bases: 14. The CDR3 sequence is 18 residues long. The germline gives CDR1 SGHTA, CDR2 FQGNSA.

The chain carries TRBV6-5 and TRBJ2-1, with 10 bases aligning to TRBD2. Trimming cost V 6 bases and J 5 bases; bases outside gene matches: 4. The V gene's germline CDR1 is MNHEY and CDR2 SVGAGI. This CDR3 comprises 14 residues. CDR3 region: CASRLAGAHNEQFF. The CDR3 DNA is TGTGCCAGCAGGCTAGCGGGAGCCCACAATGAGCAGTTCTTC.

As to this clone: In the same sample, other DNA sequences code for this CDR3. CDR3 region: CASSLGTDTQYF. The DNA for the CDR3 is TGTGCCAGCAGTTTGGGCACAGATACGCAGTATTTT. The V call is TRBV28, the J call TRBJ2-3; D not resolved. Per the germline V gene, CDR1 is MDHEN and CDR2 is SYDVKM. The CDR3 has 12 residues. Deletions cut 3 bases from V and 1 base from J, with 2 bases between.

V usage is TRBV19 and J usage is TRBJ1-5; D gene uncertain. Per germline, CDR1 LNHDA and CDR2 SQIVND (reference sequence). The CDR3 is 15 amino acids. Trimming stripped 5 bases from V and 2 bases from J, with 13 bases between. CDR3 in DNA: TGTGCCAGTAGTTTTCTGGGTGGTGGCAATCAGCCCCAGCATTTT. This translates into CASSFLGGGNQPQHF.

V and J are TRBV9 and TRBJ2-1, with D possibly TRBD2 on 6 matching bases. Trimming pared 5 bases from V and 4 bases from J, leaving 10 bases between. There are 13 residues in the CDR3. CDR1 is SGDLS and CDR2 is YYNGEE in the germline V gene. This chain's CDR3 is CASSRSGYNEQFF. The CDR3, as DNA: TGTGCCAGCAGTCGTAGCGGTTACAATGAGCAGTTCTTC.

The chain uses TRBV28 and TRBJ1-4; TRBD1 might be the D (6 bases). Deletions cut 6 bases from V and 8 bases from J, with 10 bases between. This CDR3 contains 12 residues. Germline values: CDR1 MDHEN, CDR2 SYDVKM. CDR3 sequence: CASRAGEEKLFF. The CDR3 DNA reads TGTGCCAGCAGGGCAGGGGAGGAAAAACTGTTTTTT.

The CDR3 loop reads CASSYFGQANTEAFF. As DNA, the CDR3 is TGTGCCAGCAGTTACTTCGGGCAGGCGAACACTGAAGCTTTCTTT. J is TRBJ1-1 and V is TRBV6-5; D gene uncertain. From germline, CDR1 is MNHEY and CDR2 SVGAGI. Trimming removed 1 base from V and 1 base from J, with 10 bases in between. This CDR3 has 15 amino acids.

V gene TRBV4-3 combines with J gene TRBJ1-2; possible D gene TRBD1, 5 bases. V was cut by 0 bases and J by 5 bases, with 13 bases left in between. Germline CDR1 and CDR2: LGHNA and YSLEER. The length of the CDR3 is 15 residues. CDR3: CASSQDSRQFYGYTF. The CDR3 coding sequence is TGCGCCAGCAGCCAAGATAGCAGACAGTTTTATGGCTACACCTTC.